Listed below are T cell receptor beta chains from one sample, sequenced in a study of cytomegalovirus exposure and HLA in healthy donors. The data were produced by immunoSEQ multiplex PCR, yet TCRdb's version contains in-frame clones alone and is incomplete. Of under 150,000 clones listed, 75% to 85% are singletons. Material for sequencing was PBMCs. The receptor source for this set is a man aged 50-60 years in good health and CMV-seronegative. Both conserved end residues are part of each CDR3. The order of the fields is J gene, clone size, V gene, D gene, CDR3 DNA, CDR3 protein. A D gene is named only where the DNA matches it firmly. For some rows the clone size is stated as once, few or many, or as a class when expanded; others skip it.

TRBJ2-5,.,TRBV5-1,.,TGCGCCAGCAGCTTGCGGTATGGAGAGACCCAGTACTTC,CASSLRYGETQYF
TRBJ1-2,.,TRBV6-1,.,TGTGCCAGCAGTGCCCCACACCGGGGGGGGAGGACCTTC,CASSAPHRGGRTF
TRBJ2-1,.,TRBV5-1,TRBD1,TGCGCCAGCAGCATGGACAGGGGGCCGGGCAATGAGCAGTTCTTC,CASSMDRGPGNEQFF
TRBJ1-2,.,TRBV4-3,.,TGCGCCAGCAGCCTAGGAGGAGTTTCCTATGGCTACACCTTC,CASSLGGVSYGYTF
TRBJ2-7,.,TRBV5-8,TRBD1,TGTGCCAGCAGCTATGACAGGGTAGTCTACGAGCAGTACTTC,CASSYDRVVYEQYF
TRBJ2-6,.,TRBV7-2,TRBD2,TGTGCCAGCACCGGCGGGGGCTCTGGGGCCAACGTCCTGACTTTC,CASTGGGSGANVLTF
TRBJ2-5,once,TRBV10-3,TRBD2,TGTGCCATCAGTGAGTCAGGACTAGCGGAGGAGACCCAGTACTTC,CAISESGLAEETQYF
TRBJ2-3,.,TRBV10-2,.,TGCGCCAGCAGTGTGGAGGGTGCGGTTTCTGGCACAGATACGCAGTATTTT,CASSVEGAVSGTDTQYF
TRBJ2-7,.,TRBV28,TRBD2,TGTGCCAGCAGCCCTCTGCTAGCGGGGGCCTACGAGCAGTACTTC,CASSPLLAGAYEQYF
TRBJ2-1,.,TRBV5-8,TRBD1,TGTGCCAGCAGCTCCGGGACAGGGAATGAGCAGTTCTTC,CASSSGTGNEQFF
TRBJ1-2,few,TRBV18,TRBD1,TGTGCCAGCTCACCACGGACAGGGCCCAACTATGGCTACACCTTC,CASSPRTGPNYGYTF
TRBJ1-6,.,TRBV6-4,TRBD1,TGTGCCAGCAGTGACGGACAGGGGGCTTCACCCCTCCACTTT,CASSDGQGASPLHF
TRBJ2-7,.,TRBV4-3,TRBD1,TGCGCCAGCAGCCAGGCTGGGCGGGGACAGGGAAGGCGCGAGCAGTACTTC,CASSQAGRGQGRREQYF
TRBJ2-3,few,TRBV7-6,.,TGTGCCAGCAGCTCCCCGGGACTTTACACAGATACGCAGTATTTT,CASSSPGLYTDTQYF
TRBJ2-5,.,TRBV30,.,TGTGCCTGGAGTGTACAGGGAGCGACCCAGTACTTC,CAWSVQGATQYF
TRBJ2-1,once,TRBV4-1,TRBD1,TGCGCCAGCAGCTCGGACAGGGAGGTCAATGAGCAGTTCTTC,CASSSDREVNEQFF
TRBJ2-7,.,TRBV30,TRBD1,TGTGCCTGGAGGGCCCGACAGGGGGCTCTGTACGAGCAGTACTTC,CAWRARQGALYEQYF
TRBJ1-2,few,TRBV7-9,TRBD1,TGTGCCAGCAGCTTAGCCCAACACGACAGGGGGCCCTCTAACTATGGCTACACCTTC,CASSLAQHDRGPSNYGYTF
TRBJ2-5,.,TRBV5-1,TRBD1,TGCGCCAGCAGCCGAGGGACAGGGATTGAGACCCAGTACTTC,CASSRGTGIETQYF
TRBJ2-3,.,TRBV12-1,.,TGTGCCAGCAGCTTTGTTCTAGCGATATGGGTGACAGATACGCAGTATTTT,CASSFVLAIWVTDTQYF
TRBJ2-6,.,TRBV19,.,TGTGCCAGTCGGAGCTCTGGGGCCAACGTCCTGACTTTC,CASRSSGANVLTF
TRBJ2-1,.,TRBV7-9,TRBD1,TGTGCCAGCAGCTTAAACAGGGGGCTCTACAATGAGCAGTTCTTC,CASSLNRGLYNEQFF
TRBJ1-1,.,TRBV5-4,TRBD1,TGTGCCAGCAGCTTGGTCGGGGACAGTGGGACTGAAGCTTTCTTT,CASSLVGDSGTEAFF